One and the same sample provided the 10 T cell receptor beta chains below, sequenced in a study of blood T cells in healthy people across ages. Through a sample-barcoded 5' primer and a J-beta primer mix, a second PCR was run for roughly 6 to 11 cycles. In TCRdb, the 5' RACE reads were re-called with MiXCR into one record per CDR3 protein. The data hold roughly 1,500,000 distinct CDR3 sequences, with about 43% observed a single time. The source material was blood. These receptors came from a woman aged 18-29 years in good health.

This clonotype was counted ten times or more. The rearrangement uses TRBV20-1 and TRBJ1-2; D is possibly TRBD1 (5 bases). CDR1 and CDR2 from the germline V gene are DFQATT and SNEGSKA (reference sequence). The CDR3 runs 13 residues. V gave up 5 bases and J gave up 7 bases, with 17 bases separating them. CDR3 loop: CSAPMGGVRGYTF. DNA for the CDR3: TGCAGTGCTCCAATGGGGGGTGTTCGTGGCTACACCTTC.

This clonotype was observed once. V usage is TRBV20-1 and J usage is TRBJ1-1; D possibly corresponds to TRBD1 (5 bases). There are 14 residues in the CDR3. Germline CDR1 reads DFQATT; CDR2 reads SNEGSKA (reference sequence). The V and J ends lost 5 bases and 0 bases respectively, with 13 bases between them. CDR3 bases: TGCAGTGCTGTGAAGGGGACCATGAACACTGAAGCTTTCTTT. Translating gives CSAVKGTMNTEAFF.

This clonotype turned up a few times. The chain uses TRBV7-8 and TRBJ2-7; 10 nucleotides line up with TRBD2. Trimming took 4 bases from V and 2 from J; bases not matched to a gene: 8. The CDR3 is made up of 16 amino acids. Germline CDR1 reads SGHVS; CDR2 reads FQNEAQ. CDR3 loop: CASSSAAGGIPYEQYF. The CDR3 DNA follows: TGTGCCAGCAGCTCAGCAGCGGGGGGGATTCCCTACGAGCAGTACTTC.

A single count supports this clonotype. The V and J genes are TRBV20-1 and TRBJ2-7, with D hard to call. The V gene's germline CDR1 is DFQATT and CDR2 SNEGSKA (reference sequence). The CDR3 length is 11 residues. The germline V and J ends were trimmed by 6 bases and 6 bases, with 12 bases remaining between them. DNA for the CDR3: TGCAGTGCGAGTGGTCCCGCCGAGCAGTACTTC. Its translation: CSASGPAEQYF.

The chain joins TRBV6-6 to TRBJ2-1, with TRBD1 matching over 7 bases. V trimming: 5 bases; J trimming: 3 bases; junction bases outside the gene matches: 7. CDR1 and CDR2 (germline): MNHNY, SVGAGI (reference sequence). The CDR3 is 15 amino acids. CDR3 DNA sequence: TGTGCCAGCAGTATTGCCGGGACAGTCTACAATGAGCAGTTCTTC. It is translated as CASSIAGTVYNEQFF.

The chain links TRBV6-2 or TRBV6-3 to TRBJ1-2; 8 positions match TRBD1. This CDR3 is 16 amino acids long. V lost 2 bases to trimming and J lost 14 bases; unmatched junction nucleotides: 19. The germline CDR1 and CDR2 sequences are MNHEY and SVGEGT. CDR3 sequence reads: CASSYPNNAGTGRYTF. For the CDR3, the DNA is TGTGCCAGCAGTTACCCAAACAACGCCGGGACAGGCCGATATACCTTC.

The rearrangement joins TRBV28 to TRBJ1-1; D remains ambiguous. The V gene lost 3 bases and the J gene lost 6 bases, with 17 bases spanning the gap. In germline, CDR1 is MDHEN, CDR2 SYDVKM. The CDR3 has 15 amino acids. The CDR3 bases are TGTGCCAGCAGTTTTGTCACCCTAGGAGGAGCTGAAGCTTTCTTT. It is translated as CASSFVTLGGAEAFF.

The chain combines TRBV12-3 or TRBV12-4 with TRBJ1-2; D is perhaps TRBD1 (5 bases). This CDR3 comprises 12 residues. The ends were cut back, 5 bases at V and 7 bases at J, with 11 bases in the middle. The CDR3 spells CASSLGTPGYTF. The CDR3 nucleotides read TGTGCCAGCAGTCTCGGGACTCCTGGCTACACCTTC.

The genes are TRBV29-1 and TRBJ2-1; possible D gene TRBD1, 6 bases. This CDR3 has 16 amino acids. Germline CDR1 is SQVTM and CDR2 is ANQGSEA. Trimming cost V 0 bases and J 4 bases, with 16 bases left between them. The CDR3 loop reads CSVEDAGASRYNEQFF. The CDR3 region has the DNA TGCAGCGTTGAAGACGCAGGGGCTAGTCGGTACAATGAGCAGTTCTTC.

The chain has TRBV7-9 and TRBJ2-1; 8 bases fit TRBD2. The CDR3 runs to 18 residues. With 1 base clipped from V and 8 bases from J, the junction kept 16 bases outside the gene matches. Germline CDR1 reads SEHNR; CDR2 reads FQNEAQ (reference sequence). CDR3 protein: CASSLVYGRARRGDEQFF. DNA for the CDR3: TGTGCCAGCAGCTTAGTTTACGGGAGGGCGAGGCGTGGGGATGAGCAGTTCTTC.